This paragraph covers one TCR beta chain sequence. CDR1 is SGHVT and CDR2 is SQSDAQ in the germline V gene. The CDR3 is 16 residues long. V lost 2 bases and J 2 bases, leaving 13 bases between the germline ends. Investigators performed immunoSEQ version v3.0 at survey level. Using immunoSEQ multiplex PCR, the repertoire was profiled, and TCRdb retains in-frame clones only, with some absent. The repertoire holds tens of thousands of clones, with around 85% as singletons. The data derive from a study of long-term antiretroviral therapy in people with HIV. This sequence originates from a man younger than 35 with HIV. Sequencing used unsorted PBMCs, obtained roughly 3.5 years after starting antiretroviral therapy. The rearrangement uses TRBV7-4 and TRBJ1-5; perhaps TRBD1 as D (6 bases). CDR3 residues: CASSLNKQGRNQPQHF. CDR3 bases: TGTGCCAGCAGCTTAAATAAACAGGGACGCAATCAGCCCCAGCATTTT.